The rows below give T cell receptor beta chains drawn from one sample of a study of a mutant IDH1 vaccine in newly diagnosed glioma. TCRdb keeps only in-frame clones here, not all; method: immunoSEQ multiplex PCR. The profile shows around 92,000 clones, 83% of them singletons. This specimen consisted of PBMCs, obtained from a glioma patient treated with radiotherapy, temozolomide or both. The receptors originated from a woman between 50 and 59 years old with glioma. Both conserved end residues are trimmed from each CDR3. Only part of the rows carry a size: once, few, many, or a class if the clone is expanded.

. TRBV28 ASSLSGYGHEQY
. TRBV7-9 ASSFKGLNQPQH
few TRBV7-9 ASSPFRESTDYGYT
. TRBV28 ASSLVRDYGYT
. TRBV23-1 ASTKPGHSNSGNTIY
once TRBV27 ASRSGTGDEKLF
. TRBV9 ASSVGAGGLYEQF
. TRBV6-1 ASSEELGLGEAF
. TRBV30 AWSPGGLGNQPQH
. TRBV18 ASSRAGDETQY
. TRBV5-6 ASSFGQSPTLYGYT
. TRBV27 ASRPTQDLPLYT
. TRBV19 ASSVRNTIY
. TRBV29-1 SVGDGKLF
. TRBV5-5 ASSQNGIYEQY
. TRBV30 AWRKDGYNYGYT
. TRBV5-6 ASSFVTDTIY
. TRBV7-9 ASSPLAGGPSTDTQY
. TRBV7-7 ASSLVMLAGESSYNEQF
. TRBV6-1 ASSFTSGGRDEQF
. TRBV7-6 ASSLGASGGNEQF
. TRBV4-3 ASSQFGGAYEQY
once TRBV30 AGSQRGPETQY
. TRBV7-9 ASSLDAGANEKLF
. TRBV28 ASSLLRAPQH
. TRBV7-4 ASSCRGQGASEQY
. TRBV18 ASSPPGSSYEQY
. TRBV4-1 ASSQDGRSSAGNTIY
. TRBV21-1 ASSSGTGFSPLH
few TRBV5-1 ASSPDTPGTNEKLF
. TRBV2 ASSEQGAAYNEQF
. TRBV29-1 SADRGV
. TRBV18 ASSLTGTSSNQPQH
. TRBV6-1 ATSPKQEDTQY
. TRBV27 ASSNRDSNEKLF
. TRBV9 ASSLRGGSSTDTQY
. TRBV4-1 ASSQEATGSYEQY
. TRBV10-3 ASRTGGNTEAF
hyperexpanded TRBV29-1 SAAGFGNTIY
few TRBV5-1 ASSSDRRSYEQY
. TRBV27 ASSLRGLVTEAF
few TRBV4-1 ASSQESGATEAF
. TRBV14 ASSQHGLQETQY
. TRBV7-9 ASSLAGGETQY
once TRBV5-1 ASSSRRAGTLNADTQY
. TRBV2 ASTGGAGNTIY
. TRBV6-5 ASRDIGTQY
. TRBV10-1 ASSEPLGRDTNTEAF
. TRBV5-6 ASSPAGGIYNSPLH
few TRBV9 ASSPGQGGTNQPQH
. TRBV19 ASSLGQGGLLGGQF
. TRBV5-6 ASSLRLSPLH
few TRBV7-9 ASSLNSPTEAF
. TRBV19 ASSTNRATNEKLF